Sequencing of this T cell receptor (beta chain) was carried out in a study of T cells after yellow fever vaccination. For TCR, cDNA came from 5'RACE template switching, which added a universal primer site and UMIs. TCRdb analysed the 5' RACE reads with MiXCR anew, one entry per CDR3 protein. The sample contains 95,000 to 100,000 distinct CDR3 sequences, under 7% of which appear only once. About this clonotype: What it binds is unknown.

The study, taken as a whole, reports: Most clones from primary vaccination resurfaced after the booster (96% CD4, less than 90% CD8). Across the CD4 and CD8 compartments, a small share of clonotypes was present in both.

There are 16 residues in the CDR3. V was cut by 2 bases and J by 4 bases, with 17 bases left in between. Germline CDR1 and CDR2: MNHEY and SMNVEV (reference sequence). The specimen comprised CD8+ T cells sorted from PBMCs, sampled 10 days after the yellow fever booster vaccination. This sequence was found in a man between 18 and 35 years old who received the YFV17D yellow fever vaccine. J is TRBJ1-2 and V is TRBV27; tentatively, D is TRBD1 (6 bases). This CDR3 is CASSLALPGDPYGYTF. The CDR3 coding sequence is TGTGCCAGCAGTTTAGCCCTTCCAGGGGATCCCTATGGCTACACCTTC.